Below, 17 T cell receptor beta chains from the same sample are listed, as sequenced in a study of cytomegalovirus exposure and HLA in healthy donors (dated by TCRdb to between 2016 and 2019). Receptors were amplified or captured by the immunoSEQ multiplex PCR assay. The multiplex PCR relied on a mix of 60 forward primers for TCR Vbeta segments and 13 reverse primers for TCR Jbeta segments. Entries here come from immuneACCESS through TCRdb and include only in-frame sequences with V and J called. Some clones fail to appear in such tables; in the studies checked, an unresolved V gene covers under half of the shortfall, and the cause of the remainder is unknown. Across this sample there are around 100,000 clones, with 79% seen only once. Approximately 4.1% of the sample belongs to the ten largest clones. Sequencing was performed on PBMCs. The origin of the receptors is a female donor in good health and CMV-seropositive.

This clone appeared a single time. The chain has TRBV9 and TRBJ1-3; D is uncertain. The CDR3 is 15 residues long. CDR1 and CDR2 from the germline V gene are SGDLS and YYNGEE. Between the trimmed V and J ends, which lost 3 bases and 0 bases, there was a span of 10 bases. The CDR3 loop reads CASSDSPYSGNTIYF. DNA of the CDR3: TGTGCCAGCAGCGACAGCCCCTACTCTGGAAACACCATATATTTT.

This clone was picked up a small number of times. The chain links TRBV7-9 to TRBJ2-7; possibly TRBD2 for D (6 bases). Germline V CDR1 and CDR2: SEHNR, FQNEAQ (reference sequence). The CDR3 extends over 14 amino acids. The V end was cut by 1 base, the J end by 2 bases, with 9 bases between. Here the CDR3 DNA reads TGTGCCAGCAGCTTAGGCCCGGGGGCCTACGAGCAGTACTTC. Amino acid sequence: CASSLGPGAYEQYF.

The V and J genes are TRBV29-1 and TRBJ2-1, with a weak D call TRBD1 (5 bases). The CDR3 contains 14 residues. Trimming took 3 bases from V and 2 from J, leaving 11 bases between them. Germline V gene data show CDR1 as SQVTM and CDR2 as ANQGSEA. This CDR3 is CSVDTGPTYNEQFF. CDR3 nucleotide sequence: TGCAGCGTTGACACAGGCCCAACCTACAATGAGCAGTTCTTC.

This sequence joins TRBV11-2 and TRBJ1-5, with 7 nucleotides matching TRBD1. This CDR3 has 16 amino acids. Germline V gene sequence: CDR1 SGHAT, CDR2 FQNNGV. V was clipped by 2 bases and J by 4 bases; unmatched bases: 8. This chain's CDR3 is CASSLSLSGGNQPQHF. The DNA for the CDR3 is TGTGCCAGCAGCTTAAGCCTCTCAGGGGGTAATCAGCCCCAGCATTTT.

The chain recombines TRBV5-1 with TRBJ2-7, with 8 bases fitting TRBD1. Trimming cost V 4 bases and J 4 bases; bases outside gene matches: 10. The CDR3 is made up of 15 amino acids. Germline V gene data show CDR1 as SGHRS and CDR2 as YFSETQ. CDR3 region: CASSPTGTGQYEQYF. The CDR3 DNA reads as TGCGCCAGCAGCCCGACCGGGACAGGTCAATACGAGCAGTACTTC.

This clone occurred a few times. DNA of the CDR3: TGTGCCAGCAGCTCCCGGACTAGCGGGCATTACAATGAGCAGTTCTTC. Translating gives CASSSRTSGHYNEQFF. The chain links TRBV5-4 to TRBJ2-1, with TRBD2 matching 11 bases. J gave up 4 bases and V 3 bases, and 6 bases lay outside the gene matches. Germline V gene data show CDR1 as SGHNT and CDR2 as YYREEE (reference sequence). The CDR3 runs to 16 residues.

The genes are TRBV11-2 and TRBJ2-7; 7 bases are shared with TRBD2. This CDR3 spans 15 amino acids. Germline CDR1 reads SGHAT; CDR2 reads FQNNGV. V trimming: 2 bases; J trimming: 0 bases; junction bases outside the gene matches: 4. The CDR3: CASSLRGGGSYEQYF. The CDR3 DNA reads as TGTGCCAGCAGCTTACGGGGCGGGGGCTCCTACGAGCAGTACTTC.

The chain is built from TRBV4-1 and TRBJ2-1, with TRBD2 matching 11 bases. The CDR3 runs 18 residues. Losses at the gene ends were 3 bases for V and 4 bases for J; bases not matched to a gene: 11. Germline-derived CDR1 and CDR2 are MGHRA and YSYEKL. The CDR3 spells CASSQGVSVAGGYNEQFF. The CDR3 nucleotides read TGCGCCAGCAGCCAGGGTGTCTCAGTAGCGGGAGGGTACAATGAGCAGTTCTTC.

V usage is TRBV19 and J usage is TRBJ1-4; 8 positions agree with TRBD1. Germline V CDR1 and CDR2: LNHDA, SQIVND (reference sequence). The CDR3 is 18 residues long. Trimming removed 5 bases from V and 4 bases from J; junction bases left unmatched: 15. CDR3 DNA sequence: TGTGCCAGTAGTCCCAGCATGTGGGACAGGCTCTATAATGAAAAACTGTTTTTT. Protein: CASSPSMWDRLYNEKLFF.

The chain carries TRBV19 and TRBJ2-5, with 9 bases aligning to TRBD1. Per germline, CDR1 LNHDA and CDR2 SQIVND (reference sequence). The CDR3 extends over 15 amino acids. J was trimmed by 4 bases and V by 7 bases; bases with no gene match: 10. For the CDR3, the DNA is TGTGCCAGTAATGCCACGACAGGGGGAGGAGAGACCCAGTACTTC. It encodes CASNATTGGGETQYF.

The chain uses TRBV7-2 and TRBJ1-2; 8 positions agree with TRBD1. V shed 5 bases and J 7 bases; nucleotides not matched to a gene: 9. This CDR3 is 14 amino acids long. Germline V CDR1 and CDR2: SGHTA, FQGNSA. The CDR3 region is CASSPYMGQAGYTF. CDR3 sequence (DNA): TGTGCCAGCAGCCCCTACATGGGACAGGCTGGCTACACCTTC.

Comment on this clone: Compared with germline, one end of the junction differs, possibly owing to a read error. The V gene is TRBV28, the J gene TRBJ2-4; 8 bases match TRBD2. Germline values: CDR1 MDHEN, CDR2 SYDVKM. This CDR3 spans 18 amino acids. CDR3 protein: CASSSTLIAGMAKNSQYF. For the CDR3, the DNA is TGTGCCAGCAGTTCGACCCTTATAGCGGGAATGGCCAAAAACAGTCAGTACTTC. Variable domain in full (rest from reference TRBV28 and TRBJ2-4): DVKVTQSSRYLVKRTGEKVFLECVQDMDHENMFWYRQDPGLGLRLIYFSYDVKMKEKGDIPEGYSVSREKKERFSLILESASTNQTSMYLCASSSTLIAGMAKNSQYFGAGTRLSVL.

V gene TRBV19 combines with J gene TRBJ1-5; 10 bases are shared with TRBD1. The CDR3 loop spans 16 amino acids. With 1 base clipped from V and 4 bases from J, the junction kept 4 bases outside the gene matches. Germline CDR1 and CDR2: LNHDA and SQIVND (reference sequence). The CDR3 DNA sequence: TGTGCCAGTAGTATAGTGGGGACAGGGGCGAATCAGCCCCAGCATTTT. This translates into CASSIVGTGANQPQHF.

The chain is built from TRBV6-5 and TRBJ1-1, with TRBD1 identical over 8 bases. V lost 6 bases, J lost 5 bases, and 5 bases stayed unmatched. CDR1 is MNHEY and CDR2 is SVGAGI in the germline V gene. This CDR3 region has 13 residues. DNA of the CDR3: TGTGCCAGCAGATCCGACAGGGGAACTGAAGCTTTCTTT. This translates into CASRSDRGTEAFF.

The CDR3 region has the DNA TGTGCCATCAGTGAGGGGGAGGGCCGATCCTACAATGAGCAGTTCTTC. Its translation: CAISEGEGRSYNEQFF. The rearrangement links TRBV10-3 to TRBJ2-1; TRBD2 agrees at 7 bases. V trimming: 2 bases; J trimming: 1 base; junction bases outside the gene matches: 5. CDR1 and CDR2 from the germline V gene are ENHRY and SYGVKD. This CDR3 spans 16 amino acids.

Only one count was recorded for this clone. V is TRBV5-5 and J is TRBJ2-7; 10 bases match TRBD1. Germline V gives CDR1 SGHKS, CDR2 YYEKEE (reference sequence). V was clipped by 2 bases and J by 3 bases; unmatched bases: 20. The CDR3 runs to 20 residues. CDR3 protein: CASSFSYPQGGRTGGYEQYF. Here the CDR3 DNA reads TGTGCCAGCAGCTTCAGTTACCCCCAAGGGGGTAGGACAGGGGGCTACGAGCAGTACTTC.

This clone was picked up a small number of times. The CDR3 here is CASSPRQGEQFF. The DNA of the CDR3 is TGTGCCAGCAGCCCCCGACAGGGGGAGCAGTTCTTC. The chain carries TRBV6-6 and TRBJ2-1, with 8 bases identical to TRBD1. The CDR3 sequence is 12 residues long. CDR1 and CDR2 (germline): MNHNY, SVGAGI (reference sequence). Trimming cost V 6 bases and J 10 bases; bases outside gene matches: 5.